Presented here are 13 T cell receptor beta chains from one specimen sequenced in a study of T cell clonality in common variable immunodeficiency. Using immunoSEQ multiplex PCR, the repertoire was profiled, and TCRdb retains in-frame clones only, with some absent. The repertoire consists of over 40,000 clones, none detected only once. The sequenced sample consisted of peripheral blood mononuclear cells. These receptors were obtained from a person aged 18 to 70 in good health.

Comments on this clone: A far larger clone is one nucleotide away, so this likely arose from a read error. Sequencing ends 3 residues short of the CDR3 end; the germline J gene provides the rest. J is TRBJ2-7 and V is TRBV7-8; unclear D gene. The germline gives CDR1 SGHVS, CDR2 FQNEAQ. This CDR3 is 17 amino acids long. The DNA read from the CDR3 is TGTGCCAGCACCTTATCTACCCAGAGTTCGGGTTCCTACGAG. Its protein product is CASTLSTQSSGSYE. The complete CDR3 sequence is CASTLSTQSSGSYEQYF.

With regard to this clone: The read is 3 residues too short to cover the CDR3 end, so that end is filled in from the germline J gene. The genes are TRBV30 and TRBJ1-2; TRBD1 agrees at 8 bases. Per germline, CDR1 GTSNPN and CDR2 SVGIG (reference sequence). This CDR3 comprises 13 residues. CDR3 amino acids: CASTGGYQGTYTF. The CDR3 DNA, read in part, is TGTGCCTCCACAGGGGGGTACCAAGGGACC.

Of note for this clone: The CDR3 is cut off 3 residues early in the read; its end comes from the germline J gene. V gene TRBV5-1 combines with J gene TRBJ2-4; D is unclear. The CDR3 has 11 amino acids. Germline assignment: CDR1 SGHRS and CDR2 YFSETQ. The covered CDR3 bases are TGCGCCAGCAGCTTGGCCCAGGCT. Its translation is CASSLAQA. The full CDR3 sequence reads CASSLAQAQYF.

This clone occurred many times. Read data end 3 residues before the CDR3 end; the end is taken from the germline J gene. This sample also contains other DNA sequences that code for the same CDR3. The chain has TRBV20-1 and TRBJ1-3, with a weak D call TRBD1 (5 bases). Trimming shortened V by 8 bases and J by 4 bases, and 15 bases separated the two germline ends. The CDR3 is made up of 13 amino acids. Germline V CDR1 and CDR2: DFQATT, SNEGSKA (reference sequence). CDR3 amino acids: CSWAGRTGNTIYF. CDR3 DNA (partial): TGCAGTTGGGCGGGGCGAACCGGAAACACC.

This clone was observed many times. The read finishes 3 residues shy of the CDR3 end, and the germline J gene is used to complete it. V usage is TRBV5-1 and J usage is TRBJ1-1, with a weak D call TRBD1 (5 bases). The CDR3 is 15 residues long. Trimming stripped 0 bases from V and 1 base from J, with 10 bases between. Germline CDR1 reads SGHRS; CDR2 reads YFSETQ. CDR3 loop: CASSLERGWNTEAFF. Incomplete CDR3 DNA: TGCGCCAGCAGCTTGGAGAGGGGATGGAACACTGAA.

This clone has at least ten counts. The read ends 3 residues shy of where the CDR3 ends; the end is completed using the germline J gene. V gene TRBV4-1 combines with J gene TRBJ2-7; D may be TRBD1 (5 bases). This CDR3 has 14 residues. V gave up 0 bases and J gave up 3 bases, with 9 bases separating them. CDR1 is MGHRA and CDR2 is YSYEKL in the germline V gene. The CDR3: CASSQEIRVYEQYF. Incomplete CDR3 DNA: TGCGCCAGCAGCCAAGAAATCAGGGTCTACGAG.

This clone was counted many times. Sequencing ends 3 residues short of the CDR3 end; the germline J gene provides the rest. The chain joins TRBV30 to TRBJ1-5; no firm D call. The CDR3 runs to 16 residues. Germline CDR1 and CDR2: GTSNPN and SVGIG (reference sequence). The V end lost 2 bases, the J end lost 3 bases, and 17 bases lay between the germline ends. The sequenced part of the CDR3 DNA is TGTGCCTGGAGTCCCTGGCGGGCGGCGAACAATCAGCCC. Amino acids: CAWSPWRAANNQP. The CDR3 in its entirety is CAWSPWRAANNQPQHF.

This clone showed up many times. Read coverage stops 3 residues before the CDR3 terminus; the germline J gene supplies the remainder. The genes are TRBV19 and TRBJ1-4; D not certain. Germline lookup yields CDR1 LNHDA and CDR2 SQIVND (reference sequence). Trimming left V 9 bases short and J 2 bases short, with 13 bases between. The CDR3 is 14 residues long. The covered CDR3 bases are TGTGCCAGCTCCCACCGAGGGACTAATGAAAAA. Translated: CASSHRGTNEK. The full CDR3 sequence reads CASSHRGTNEKLFF.

Ten or more counts support this clone. The read is 3 residues too short to cover the CDR3 end, so that end is filled in from the germline J gene. V is TRBV5-1 and J is TRBJ2-3; weak D call: TRBD1 (5 bases). The CDR3 runs 15 residues. The germline gives CDR1 SGHRS, CDR2 YFSETQ. The V end was cut by 0 bases, the J end by 2 bases, with 10 bases between. The part of the CDR3 DNA that was read is TGCGCCAGCAGCTTGGTTGGACAACCCACAGATACG. Translated: CASSLVGQPTDT. The CDR3 as a whole reads CASSLVGQPTDTQYF.

This clone was seen repeatedly, ten times or more. With the read ending 3 residues before the CDR3 end, the germline J gene is used to fill in that end. The rearrangement joins TRBV30 to TRBJ2-3; TRBD2 might be the D (5 bases). Germline lookup yields CDR1 GTSNPN and CDR2 SVGIG (reference sequence). V lost 5 bases and J 4 bases, leaving 19 bases between the germline ends. The CDR3 loop spans 15 amino acids. Partial CDR3 DNA: TGTGCCTGGGCGGGCAAGGGAATAAGGGCAGATACG. This gives the protein CAWAGKGIRADT. The entire CDR3 protein is CAWAGKGIRADTQYF.

This clone appeared many times. The missing CDR3 end, 3 residues past where the read stops, is filled in from the germline J gene. This chain links TRBV30 with TRBJ2-2; no clear D gene. V lost 2 bases, J lost 4 bases, and 11 bases lay in between. This CDR3 has 14 amino acids. Per the germline V gene, CDR1 is GTSNPN and CDR2 is SVGIG (reference sequence). CDR3 DNA (partial): TGTGCCTGGAGTTTGAACCTACTCACCGGGGAG. It encodes CAWSLNLLTGE. The CDR3, in full, reads CAWSLNLLTGELFF.

In its sample, this clone was seen many times. The read terminates 3 residues before the CDR3 end, so the remaining end is supplied by the germline J gene. The chain is built from TRBV5-1 and TRBJ2-2; D gene unclear. The V end was cut by 7 bases, the J end by 3 bases, with 4 bases between. Germline CDR1 is SGHRS and CDR2 is YFSETQ. This CDR3 has 11 residues. The part of the CDR3 DNA that was read is TGCGCCAGCCGGGACACCGGGGAG. Protein product: CASRDTGE. The full CDR3 reads CASRDTGELFF.

This clone was picked up many times. The read ends 3 residues shy of where the CDR3 ends; the end is completed using the germline J gene. The chain couples TRBV5-1 to TRBJ2-2; 9 bases line up with TRBD2. The CDR3 extends over 19 amino acids. Per the germline V gene, CDR1 is SGHRS and CDR2 is YFSETQ. With V trimmed by 2 bases and J by 0 bases, 11 bases remained unmatched. CDR3 in amino acids: CASSFIGGGAYANTGELFF. The part of the CDR3 DNA that was read is TGCGCCAGCAGCTTTATCGGCGGGGGGGCCTACGCGAACACCGGGGAG.